Below are 32 T cell receptor beta chains sequenced from a single sample in a study of blood T cell repertoires in COVID-19. Using immunoSEQ multiplex PCR, the repertoire was profiled, and TCRdb retains in-frame clones only, with some absent. The sample has tens of thousands of clones; 82% are singletons. Sequenced material: peripheral blood. These receptors all come from a woman older than 75 with acute or convalescent COVID-19.

The chain employs TRBV28 and TRBJ2-5; D is unclear. V was pared by 2 bases and J by 3 bases, with 4 bases between. The CDR3 loop spans 12 amino acids. The germline V gene encodes CDR1 MDHEN and CDR2 SYDVKM. The DNA of the CDR3 is TGTGCCAGCAGTTTACGGGAAGAGACCCAGTACTTC. It codes for CASSLREETQYF.

A note on this clone: The junction shows a germline mismatch at one end, possibly a read error. The chain is built from TRBV11-2 and TRBJ2-5; possible D gene TRBD2, 6 bases. The CDR3 is 15 residues long. Germline loops: CDR1 SGHAT, CDR2 FQNNGV. CDR3 protein: CASSLAGVGQGTQYF. DNA for the CDR3: TGTGCCAGCAGCTTAGCGGGGGTAGGCCAAGGGACCCAGTACTTC.

The chain joins TRBV11-2 to TRBJ2-7; TRBD1 aligns across 8 bases. V lost 1 base to trimming and J lost 3 bases; unmatched junction nucleotides: 5. The length of the CDR3 is 15 residues. The germline V gene encodes CDR1 SGHAT and CDR2 FQNNGV. The CDR3 region has the DNA TGTGCCAGCAGCTTAGGCACAGGGGGGAGCTACGAGCAGTACTTC. It translates to CASSLGTGGSYEQYF.

The chain employs TRBV19 and TRBJ1-3; D is unresolved. This CDR3 has 15 amino acids. Germline lookup yields CDR1 LNHDA and CDR2 SQIVND (reference sequence). With 5 bases removed from V and 0 bases from J, the gap between germline ends came to 11 bases. The CDR3 DNA sequence: TGTGCCAGTAGTCTACAGCAGATCTCTGGAAACACCATATATTTT. Residues: CASSLQQISGNTIYF.

The rearrangement joins TRBV4-1 to TRBJ2-3; no clear D gene. CDR1 MGHRA and CDR2 YSYEKL come from the germline V gene. V dropped 0 bases and J dropped 8 bases, with 9 bases sitting between them. The CDR3 has 13 residues. The CDR3 bases are TGCGCCAGCAGCCAAGACCCGTTCGGTACGCAGTATTTT. It translates to CASSQDPFGTQYF.

The rearrangement links TRBV19 to TRBJ2-1; TRBD1 agrees at 9 bases. The CDR3 sequence is 15 residues long. Looked up from germline, CDR1 is LNHDA and CDR2 is SQIVND (reference sequence). The V segment lost 5 bases and the J segment 10 bases; nucleotides outside the gene matches: 12. CDR3 in amino acids: CASSSPGQGKWEQFF. CDR3 DNA sequence: TGTGCCAGTAGTTCCCCGGGACAGGGAAAATGGGAGCAGTTCTTC.

The V call is TRBV6-1, the J call TRBJ1-1, with D maybe TRBD1 (5 bases). Germline CDR1 and CDR2: MNHNS and SASEGT. This CDR3 comprises 13 residues. Trimming took off 2 bases at V and 3 bases at J, with 7 bases between the two ends. For the CDR3, the DNA is TGTGCCAGCAGTGAAACAGGAGACACTGAAGCTTTCTTT. It specifies CASSETGDTEAFF.

The chain has TRBV11-2 and TRBJ2-7; TRBD2 matches 12 bases. This CDR3 region has 16 residues. V shed 7 bases and J 2 bases; nucleotides not matched to a gene: 9. Per germline, CDR1 SGHAT and CDR2 FQNNGV. The CDR3 reads CASTSPPSGRAYEQYF. CDR3 coding DNA: TGTGCCAGCACCTCCCCTCCTAGCGGGAGGGCCTACGAGCAGTACTTC.

The chain recombines TRBV10-2 with TRBJ2-2, with 7 positions matching TRBD2. This CDR3 comprises 14 residues. With 9 bases clipped from V and 6 bases from J, the junction kept 10 bases outside the gene matches. CDR1 and CDR2 (germline): WSHSY, SAAADI. This CDR3 reads CASRPSSGPGELFF. DNA of the CDR3: TGCGCCAGTCGACCATCTAGCGGACCCGGGGAGCTGTTTTTT.

This clone has just a few counts. CDR3 residues: CASGLGTSSYEQYF. The CDR3 DNA follows: TGTGCTAGTGGTCTGGGGACTTCTTCCTACGAGCAGTACTTC. The rearrangement uses TRBV12-5 and TRBJ2-7; D may be TRBD2 (6 bases). Trimming stripped 5 bases from V and 1 base from J, with 12 bases between. Germline V gene data show CDR1 as LGHNT and CDR2 as FRNRAP. The CDR3 totals 14 residues.

The sample holds one count of this clone. The genes are TRBV13 and TRBJ2-7; a possible D gene is TRBD1 (5 bases). Germline V gene lookup returns CDR1 PRHDT and CDR2 FYEKMQ (reference sequence). Trimming took 1 base from V and 0 from J, leaving 10 bases between them. The CDR3 extends over 15 amino acids. In DNA, the CDR3 is TGTGCCAGCAGCTTAGACTCCAGGGACTCCTACGAGCAGTACTTC. It encodes CASSLDSRDSYEQYF.

The rearrangement links TRBV24-1 to TRBJ2-7; the match to TRBD1 covers 10 bases. The V segment lost 9 bases and the J segment 3 bases; nucleotides outside the gene matches: 10. This CDR3 is 15 amino acids long. The germline V gene encodes CDR1 KGHDR and CDR2 SFDVKD. The CDR3: CATGTGVGTDYEQYF. The CDR3 DNA sequence: TGTGCCACCGGGACAGGGGTTGGAACCGACTACGAGCAGTACTTC.

This chain links TRBV5-1 with TRBJ2-1; 13 bases are a match to TRBD2. V was clipped by 4 bases and J by 4 bases; unmatched bases: 5. Germline loops: CDR1 SGHRS, CDR2 YFSETQ. The CDR3 has 16 residues. Written as DNA, the CDR3 is TGCGCCAGCAGCCCAGGACTAGCGGGAGTATACAATGAGCAGTTCTTC. This encodes CASSPGLAGVYNEQFF.

The V call is TRBV29-1, the J call TRBJ1-2; TRBD1 aligns across 7 bases. Germline V gene sequence: CDR1 SQVTM, CDR2 ANQGSEA. Germline trimming cut 4 bases from V and 7 bases from J; bases unmatched to any gene: 9. The CDR3 is made up of 13 amino acids. CDR3 DNA: TGCAGCGTTGCCCCCCAGGGGGTGGCTGGCTACACCTTC. It yields the protein CSVAPQGVAGYTF.

This clone was picked up one time. This chain connects TRBV7-8 to TRBJ1-2; D is unclear. The CDR3 contains 15 residues. Per germline, CDR1 SGHVS and CDR2 FQNEAQ. The V end was cut by 0 bases, the J end by 3 bases, with 11 bases between. The CDR3 region is CASSLAAGVHYGYTF. The CDR3 DNA reads as TGTGCCAGCAGCTTAGCTGCGGGTGTTCACTATGGCTACACCTTC.

The chain combines TRBV5-6 with TRBJ2-1, with 11 bases matching TRBD2. Trimming took 4 bases from V and 9 from J; bases not matched to a gene: 12. Germline V lookup: CDR1 SGHDT, CDR2 YYEEEE. The CDR3 is made up of 16 amino acids. CDR3 DNA sequence: TGTGCCAGCAGCCTTGGCATGGGACTAGCGGTAAGTGAGCAGTTCTTC. The encoded protein is CASSLGMGLAVSEQFF. Variable domain in full (rest from reference TRBV5-6 and TRBJ2-1): DAGVTQSPTHLIKTRGQQVTLRCSPKSGHDTVSWYQQALGQGPQFIFQYYEEEERQRGNFPDRFSGHQFPNYSSELNVNALLLGDSALYLCASSLGMGLAVSEQFFGPGTRLTVL.

The rearrangement links TRBV28 to TRBJ2-7; a possible D gene is TRBD1 (6 bases). Germline values: CDR1 MDHEN, CDR2 SYDVKM. This CDR3 is 15 amino acids long. The V gene lost 2 bases and the J gene lost 3 bases, with 14 bases spanning the gap. The CDR3 DNA reads as TGTGCCAGCAGTTTACGGGACACAAGGGTCTACGAGCAGTACTTC. As protein: CASSLRDTRVYEQYF.

J is TRBJ2-1 and V is TRBV19; 10 bases line up with TRBD2. Germline values: CDR1 LNHDA, CDR2 SQIVND (reference sequence). This CDR3 is 15 amino acids long. The trim removed 6 bases at V and 6 bases at J, leaving 8 bases unmatched. CDR3 coding DNA: TGTGCCAGTAGACTTAGCGGGAGGTCAACCAATGAGCAGTTCTTC. Residues: CASRLSGRSTNEQFF.

The chain combines TRBV6-1 with TRBJ1-1, with D possibly being TRBD1 (5 bases). The CDR3 contains 14 residues. The germline CDR1 and CDR2 sequences are MNHNS and SASEGT. The V and J ends lost 2 bases and 5 bases respectively, with 12 bases between them. In DNA, the CDR3 is TGTGCCAGCAGTGAATTACTTGGGGGGACTGAAGCTTTCTTT. As protein: CASSELLGGTEAFF.

The rearrangement uses TRBV9 and TRBJ1-1; 7 nucleotides match TRBD1. Germline CDR1 SGDLS, CDR2 YYNGEE. V gave up 0 bases and J gave up 8 bases; unmatched junction bases: 7. The CDR3 extends over 14 amino acids. The CDR3 here is CASSVDAGGKEAFF. Here the CDR3 DNA reads TGTGCCAGCAGCGTAGATGCAGGGGGGAAGGAAGCTTTCTTT.

The rearrangement uses TRBV30 and TRBJ2-3; D remains unclear. Germline CDR1 is GTSNPN and CDR2 is SVGIG (reference sequence). CDR3 length equals 13 residues. Trimming removed 1 base from V and 1 base from J, with 6 bases in between. The CDR3 is CAWSAFRTDTQYF. The DNA of the CDR3 is TGTGCCTGGAGTGCATTCCGCACAGATACGCAGTATTTT.

CDR3: CASSLTGESTGELFF. CDR3 nucleotide sequence: TGCGCCAGCAGCTTAACGGGAGAAAGCACCGGGGAGCTGTTTTTT. The rearrangement uses TRBV5-1 and TRBJ2-2; maybe TRBD2 (6 bases). This CDR3 is built from 15 residues. The germline gives CDR1 SGHRS, CDR2 YFSETQ. Between the trimmed V and J ends, which lost 2 bases and 4 bases, there was a span of 12 bases.

The rearrangement links TRBV9 to TRBJ2-1, with a weak D call TRBD2 (6 bases). Germline V gives CDR1 SGDLS, CDR2 YYNGEE. The germline V and J ends were trimmed by 0 bases and 0 bases, with 16 bases remaining between them. The CDR3 spans 18 residues. In nucleotides, the CDR3 is TGTGCCAGCAGCGTAGCCGCCCGAGCGGGCAGCTCCTACAATGAGCAGTTCTTC. Translated: CASSVAARAGSSYNEQFF.

This clone was found a few times. The chain is built from TRBV4-3 and TRBJ2-5, with 7 nucleotides matching TRBD1. V trimming: 1 base; J trimming: 3 bases; junction bases outside the gene matches: 5. Per germline, CDR1 LGHNA and CDR2 YSLEER. The CDR3 has 15 residues. CDR3 sequence: CASSQVSGTEETQYF. CDR3 nucleotide sequence: TGCGCCAGCAGCCAAGTGTCAGGGACAGAAGAGACCCAGTACTTC.

The J gene is TRBJ2-4, the V gene TRBV18; 8 bases are a match to TRBD1. V was pared by 3 bases and J by 4 bases, with 2 bases of the junction left unmatched. CDR3 size: 14 residues. CDR1 is KGHSH, CDR2 LQKENI, per germline. The CDR3 region is CASSPRTGKNIQYF. The CDR3 region has the DNA TGTGCCAGCTCACCGAGGACAGGGAAAAACATTCAGTACTTC.

The chain employs TRBV7-2 and TRBJ2-2, with 10 bases identical to TRBD1. The CDR3 is made up of 16 amino acids. V gave up 5 bases and J gave up 4 bases; unmatched junction bases: 7. Germline CDR1 reads SGHTA; CDR2 reads FQGNSA. The DNA for the CDR3 is TGTGCCAGCAGCGACCCGGGACAGGGGACCACCGGGGAGCTGTTTTTT. This translates into CASSDPGQGTTGELFF.

The V and J genes are TRBV5-4 and TRBJ2-7; tentatively, D is TRBD1 (6 bases). The CDR3 loop spans 13 amino acids. Trimming took 2 bases from V and 3 from J, leaving 9 bases between them. The germline V gene has CDR1 SGHNT and CDR2 YYREEE (reference sequence). The CDR3 DNA follows: TGTGCCAGCAGCTTTGGACAGTTCTACGAGCAGTACTTC. Translation: CASSFGQFYEQYF.

J is TRBJ2-6 and V is TRBV10-3, with TRBD2 matching 7 bases. Unmatched junction bases numbered 6, after V lost 0 bases and J lost 1 base. Germline values: CDR1 ENHRY, CDR2 SYGVKD. CDR3 length: 18 residues. CDR3 in amino acids: CAISESGAGASGANVLTF. CDR3 nucleotides: TGTGCCATCAGTGAGTCCGGGGCGGGAGCGTCTGGGGCCAACGTCCTGACTTTC.

This clone was seen only once. This chain joins TRBV29-1 and TRBJ2-7; 10 bases agree with TRBD2. Germline CDR1 and CDR2: SQVTM and ANQGSEA. The ends lost 1 base at V and 5 bases at J; junction bases unmatched: 14. The length of the CDR3 is 17 residues. The CDR3 DNA follows: TGCAGCGTTGAAGGGCTAGCGGGAGTAACAGCTCCGGACGAGCAGTACTTC. It is translated as CSVEGLAGVTAPDEQYF.

The CDR3 region has the DNA TGTGCCAGCAGCGCGGGACTAGCGGGACCCCTCAATGAGCAGTTCTTC. This codes for CASSAGLAGPLNEQFF. This chain links TRBV7-8 with TRBJ2-1; 13 nucleotides align to TRBD2. The length of the CDR3 is 16 residues. Germline V CDR1 and CDR2: SGHVS, FQNEAQ. V was pared by 5 bases and J by 6 bases, with 7 bases of the junction left unmatched.

V gene TRBV6-5 combines with J gene TRBJ2-7; D is possibly TRBD1 (6 bases). Germline V gene data show CDR1 as MNHEY and CDR2 as SVGAGI. The length of the CDR3 is 14 residues. The V and J ends lost 6 bases and 7 bases respectively, with 19 bases between them. The CDR3 nucleotides are TGTGCCAGCAGCCGGGCAGGGGTGTCGCGGGAGCAGTACTTC. Amino acid sequence: CASSRAGVSREQYF.

This sequence joins TRBV6-6 and TRBJ2-1, with D perhaps matching TRBD1 (6 bases). This CDR3 region has 17 residues. CDR1 MNHNY and CDR2 SVGAGI come from the germline V gene (reference sequence). The germline V and J ends were trimmed by 5 bases and 1 base, with 18 bases remaining between them. CDR3 coding DNA: TGTGCCAGCAGTCTGATAACAGGGCTCTCTTCCTACAATGAGCAGTTCTTC. Translated: CASSLITGLSSYNEQFF.